One sample yielded the 23 T cell receptor beta chains listed below, sequenced in a study of CD8+ T cells in alopecia areata. As the sequencing template, cDNA was produced by extracting RNA and reverse transcribing it. This table comes from immunoSEQ multiplex PCR, and its TCRdb copy is limited to in-frame clones, with some not included. The sample comprises roughly 140,000 clones, approximately 65% of which are singletons, and approximately 34% rests with the top ten. Sequencing input: CD8+ T cells sorted from blood. The receptors were gathered from a human donor in good health.

The rearrangement joins TRBV5-4 to TRBJ1-5; D uncertain. Trimming shortened V by 2 bases and J by 4 bases, and 16 bases separated the two germline ends. The germline V gene encodes CDR1 SGHNT and CDR2 YYREEE (reference sequence). The CDR3 runs 16 residues. CDR3 nucleotides: TGTGCCAGCAGCTTCTTTGGTTCCGACGGTAATCAGCCCCAGCATTTT. The encoded protein is CASSFFGSDGNQPQHF.

The chain joins TRBV4-1 to TRBJ2-7; perhaps D is TRBD1 or TRBD2 (5 bases each). The germline gives CDR1 MGHRA, CDR2 YSYEKL. V was shortened by 1 base and J by 4 bases, with 11 bases between the two germline ends. The CDR3 is 14 amino acids. The CDR3: CASSQAGRNYEQYF. CDR3 bases: TGCGCCAGCAGCCAAGCGGGACGGAATTACGAGCAGTACTTC.

The chain uses TRBV4-1 and TRBJ2-4; 12 bases fit TRBD2. Germline trimming cut 5 bases from V and 7 bases from J; bases unmatched to any gene: 6. The CDR3 sequence is 15 residues long. Germline loops: CDR1 MGHRA, CDR2 YSYEKL. The CDR3, as DNA: TGCGCCAGCAGCGCCCGACTAGCGGGAGTGAACATTCAGTACTTC. Residues: CASSARLAGVNIQYF.

The chain joins TRBV19 to TRBJ1-5; D call uncertain. This CDR3 has 14 residues. Germline V CDR1 and CDR2: LNHDA, SQIVND (reference sequence). The germline V and J ends were trimmed by 3 bases and 4 bases, with 10 bases remaining between them. The CDR3 DNA reads TGTGCCAGTAGTATGAAGGTGGGGAATCAGCCCCAGCATTTT. It codes for CASSMKVGNQPQHF.

The chain is built from TRBV13 and TRBJ2-3; D is unresolved. V lost 0 bases and J lost 3, with 10 bases in between. The CDR3 spans 15 residues. The germline CDR1 and CDR2 sequences are PRHDT and FYEKMQ (reference sequence). CDR3 in amino acids: CASSLGTGPTDTQYF. As DNA, the CDR3 is TGTGCCAGCAGCTTAGGCACCGGGCCAACAGATACGCAGTATTTT.

J is TRBJ2-1 and V is TRBV7-2, with D maybe TRBD2 (5 bases). Germline V CDR1 and CDR2: SGHTA, FQGNSA. V shed 5 bases and J shed 10 bases, with 12 bases lying between them. The CDR3 runs to 12 residues. The CDR3 is CASSGGPIEQFF. The CDR3 DNA reads TGTGCCAGCAGCGGAGGCCCCATCGAGCAGTTCTTC.

Of note for this clone: The same CDR3 is also encoded by other DNA sequences in this sample. The chain recombines TRBV19 with TRBJ1-5; D call uncertain. Looked up from germline, CDR1 is LNHDA and CDR2 is SQIVND (reference sequence). Between the trimmed V and J ends, which lost 3 bases and 4 bases, there was a span of 4 bases. This CDR3 has 12 residues. The CDR3 coding sequence is TGTGCCAGTAGTATCGGAAATCAGCCCCAGCATTTT. Translated: CASSIGNQPQHF.

This clone is labeled medium-sized. The V gene is TRBV9, the J gene TRBJ2-1, with 9 bases lining up with TRBD2. Trimming cost V 0 bases and J 0 bases; bases outside gene matches: 10. This CDR3 is 19 amino acids long. Germline V lookup: CDR1 SGDLS, CDR2 YYNGEE. The CDR3 here is CASSVVPSGVISSYNEQFF. In DNA, the CDR3 is TGTGCCAGCAGCGTAGTTCCTAGCGGGGTAATCAGCTCCTACAATGAGCAGTTCTTC.

The chain links TRBV10-3 to TRBJ2-1; no firm D call. Trimming removed 6 bases at V and 5 bases at J, with 11 bases between. The CDR3 runs to 13 residues. CDR1 is ENHRY and CDR2 is SYGVKD in the germline V gene. The CDR3 sequence is CAISEDPDNEQFF. The CDR3 DNA follows: TGTGCCATCAGCGAAGATCCCGACAATGAGCAGTTCTTC.

The CDR3 sequence is CASSEGRWDTEAFF. The CDR3 nucleotides are TGCGCCAGCAGTGAAGGGAGGTGGGACACTGAAGCTTTCTTT. The chain carries TRBV10-2 and TRBJ1-1; D gene ambiguous. The CDR3 covers 14 residues. Trimming cost V 3 bases and J 3 bases, with 11 bases left between them. The germline V gene encodes CDR1 WSHSY and CDR2 SAAADI.

The chain recombines TRBV7-8 with TRBJ2-7; a weak D match, TRBD2 (6 bases). V was clipped by 0 bases and J by 0 bases, with 9 bases between them. This CDR3 has 15 amino acids. Germline loops: CDR1 SGHVS, CDR2 FQNEAQ. This CDR3 is CASSLASGHSYEQYF. The CDR3 DNA reads TGTGCCAGCAGCTTAGCCAGCGGGCACTCCTACGAGCAGTACTTC.

This chain connects TRBV25-1 to TRBJ2-1, with D perhaps matching TRBD2 (5 bases). CDR3 length equals 14 residues. Germline CDR1 is MGHDK and CDR2 is SYGVNS. Trimming took off 2 bases at V and 6 bases at J, with 11 bases between the two ends. The CDR3 DNA follows: TGTGCCAGCAGTGAAGGACTCGAATCCAATGAGCAGTTCTTC. This sequence encodes CASSEGLESNEQFF.

The chain links TRBV28 to TRBJ2-7, with D possibly being TRBD2 (5 bases). V lost 10 bases to trimming and J lost 8 bases, with 12 bases between them. The CDR3 is 10 amino acids. CDR1 and CDR2 (germline): MDHEN, SYDVKM. The CDR3 DNA reads as TGTGCCACCGAGGGCCGCCAGCAGTACTTC. Translating gives CATEGRQQYF.

Only a few counts were recorded for this clone. The chain carries TRBV14 and TRBJ2-1; D call uncertain. V dropped 5 bases and J dropped 0 bases, with 11 bases sitting between them. The CDR3 spans 15 residues. The germline CDR1 and CDR2 sequences are SGHDN and FVKESK. The CDR3 coding sequence is TGTGCCAGCAGCGAAGGACGAGGCTCCTACAATGAGCAGTTCTTC. It codes for CASSEGRGSYNEQFF.

This clone turned up a few times. The chain carries TRBV7-2 and TRBJ2-2, with 7 bases matching TRBD2. The J segment lost 1 base and the V segment lost 5 bases, leaving 7 bases of the junction unmatched. CDR1 and CDR2 (germline): SGHTA, FQGNSA. The CDR3 extends over 16 amino acids. CDR3 loop: CASSDLLARNTGELFF. CDR3 DNA: TGTGCCAGCAGCGACCTACTAGCGCGGAACACCGGGGAGCTGTTTTTT.

This clone was observed a single time. The rearrangement links TRBV10-3 to TRBJ1-1; D not certain. This CDR3 contains 15 residues. Germline CDR1 and CDR2: ENHRY and SYGVKD. V gave up 3 bases and J gave up 8 bases, with 19 bases separating them. This CDR3 reads CAISDKSSQNSEAFF. DNA for the CDR3: TGTGCCATCAGTGACAAATCTTCCCAGAACAGCGAAGCTTTCTTT.

The chain couples TRBV6-5 to TRBJ2-7; D unresolved. V lost 0 bases and J 0 bases, leaving 6 bases between the germline ends. The germline V gene encodes CDR1 MNHEY and CDR2 SVGAGI. The CDR3 totals 14 residues. CDR3 loop: CASSYSESSYEQYF. CDR3 nucleotides: TGTGCCAGCAGTTACTCGGAGAGCTCCTACGAGCAGTACTTC.

This clone came up once. This rearrangement joins TRBV28 to TRBJ1-5; D is undetermined. Germline V CDR1 and CDR2: MDHEN, SYDVKM. V was shortened by 10 bases and J by 0 bases, with 16 bases between the two germline ends. The CDR3 spans 15 residues. The CDR3 is CATAPPDYSNQPQHF. Here the CDR3 DNA reads TGTGCCACCGCACCCCCAGATTATAGCAATCAGCCCCAGCATTTT.

This sequence joins TRBV28 and TRBJ1-1; no reliable D call. This CDR3 region has 11 residues. V was pared by 3 bases and J by 5 bases, with 4 bases between. Germline assignment: CDR1 MDHEN and CDR2 SYDVKM. CDR3 sequence: CASSFSTEAFF. CDR3 nucleotides: TGTGCCAGCAGTTTCTCTACTGAAGCTTTCTTT. Based on the CDR3 plus reference TRBV28 and TRBJ1-1, the full variable domain is DVKVTQSSRYLVKRTGEKVFLECVQDMDHENMFWYRQDPGLGLRLIYFSYDVKMKEKGDIPEGYSVSREKKERFSLILESASTNQTSMYLCASSFSTEAFFGQGTRLTVV.

The chain joins TRBV7-6 to TRBJ1-2; perhaps TRBD1 as D (5 bases). Per germline, CDR1 SGHVS and CDR2 FNYEAQ. V was pared by 5 bases and J by 6 bases, with 16 bases between. The CDR3 has 14 amino acids. Written as DNA, the CDR3 is TGTGCCAGCAGCCGAGTGCGGGCGGGGGATGGCTACACCTTC. This translates into CASSRVRAGDGYTF.

The chain carries TRBV19 and TRBJ2-2; 8 nucleotides agree with TRBD1. CDR1 and CDR2 from the germline V gene are LNHDA and SQIVND (reference sequence). V was pared by 5 bases and J by 6 bases, with 5 bases of the junction left unmatched. This CDR3 has 14 amino acids. The CDR3 here is CASSSGQGAGELFF. The CDR3 region has the DNA TGTGCCAGTAGTTCAGGACAGGGAGCCGGGGAGCTGTTTTTT.

This chain joins TRBV29-1 and TRBJ2-3; TRBD2 agrees at 8 bases. Trimming at V came to 3 bases and at J to 3 bases, leaving 2 bases not matched to a gene. Germline loops: CDR1 SQVTM, CDR2 ANQGSEA. This CDR3 is 13 amino acids long. The CDR3 is CSVESGGTDTQYF. The CDR3 nucleotides are TGCAGCGTTGAGTCGGGAGGGACAGATACGCAGTATTTT.

This clone was seen a handful of times. The chain is built from TRBV6-5 and TRBJ2-1; D not resolved. The V gene's germline CDR1 is MNHEY and CDR2 SVGAGI. Trimming cost V 2 bases and J 8 bases, with 7 bases left between them. This CDR3 comprises 12 residues. The CDR3 sequence: CASSYGRDEQFF. CDR3 in DNA: TGTGCCAGCAGTTACGGAAGGGATGAGCAGTTCTTC.